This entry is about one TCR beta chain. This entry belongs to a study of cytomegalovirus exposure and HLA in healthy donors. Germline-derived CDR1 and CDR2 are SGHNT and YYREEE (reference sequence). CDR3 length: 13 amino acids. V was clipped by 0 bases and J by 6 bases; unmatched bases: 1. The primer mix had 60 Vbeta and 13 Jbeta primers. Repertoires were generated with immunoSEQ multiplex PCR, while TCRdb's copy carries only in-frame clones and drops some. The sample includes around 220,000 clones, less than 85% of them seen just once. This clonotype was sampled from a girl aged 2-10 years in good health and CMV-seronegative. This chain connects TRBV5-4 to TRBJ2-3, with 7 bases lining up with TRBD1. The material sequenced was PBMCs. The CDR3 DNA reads TGTGCCAGCAGCTTGGTACAGGGGGATACGCAGTATTTT. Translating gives CASSLVQGDTQYF.